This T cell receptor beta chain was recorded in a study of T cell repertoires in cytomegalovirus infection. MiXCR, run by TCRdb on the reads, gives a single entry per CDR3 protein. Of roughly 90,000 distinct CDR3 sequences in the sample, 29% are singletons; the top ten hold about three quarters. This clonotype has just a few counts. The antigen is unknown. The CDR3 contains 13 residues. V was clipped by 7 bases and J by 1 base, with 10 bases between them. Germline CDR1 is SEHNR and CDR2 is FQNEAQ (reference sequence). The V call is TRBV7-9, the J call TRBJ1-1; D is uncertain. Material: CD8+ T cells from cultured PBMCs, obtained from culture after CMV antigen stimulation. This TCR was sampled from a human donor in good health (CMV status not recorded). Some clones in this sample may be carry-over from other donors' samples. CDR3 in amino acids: CASTYAQNTEAFF. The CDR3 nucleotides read TGTGCCAGCACCTACGCGCAGAACACTGAAGCTTTCTTT.